A selection of T cell receptor beta chains follows, all from one sample in a study of regulatory T cells in long-lasting Graves disease. TCRdb redid the calling of the multiplex PCR reads with MiXCR, one entry per CDR3 protein. The sample includes fewer than 550,000 distinct CDR3 sequences, about 15% of them seen just once. This same sample was also part of a study on T cells in Graves' hyperthyroidism and ophthalmopathy.

The sequencing here drew on peripheral blood mononuclear cells (PBMCs), taken at new diagnosis, from a patient treated with antithyroid drugs. The receptors stem from a woman aged 40 to 65 with Graves disease. Each CDR3 is given with its conserved first and last residue. Each record gives: V gene, D gene, clone size, J gene, CDR3 protein, CDR3 DNA. The D gene is left open where the match is weak. Only some rows state a clone size, as once, few, many or a class for expanded clones.

TRBV7-9,TRBD2,many,TRBJ2-3,CASSLSGADTQYF,TGTGCCAGCAGCTTAAGCGGGGCGGATACGCAGTATTTT
TRBV10-3,TRBD1,few,TRBJ1-5,CAISETGENQPQHF,TGTGCCATCAGTGAGACAGGGGAGAATCAGCCCCAGCATTTT
TRBV30,.,many,TRBJ1-1,CAWSVIGTEAFF,TGTGCCTGGAGTGTTATTGGCACTGAAGCTTTCTTT
TRBV7-2,.,few,TRBJ2-2,CASSLSALGTGELFF,TGTGCCAGCAGCTTATCAGCGTTAGGCACCGGGGAGCTGTTTTTT
TRBV9,.,.,TRBJ2-1,CASSLGEGAYNEQFF,TGTGCCAGCAGCTTAGGAGAGGGGGCCTACAATGAGCAGTTCTTC
TRBV7-2,.,many,TRBJ1-1,CANYRGRGGTEAFF,TGTGCCAACTACCGGGGGAGGGGCGGAACTGAAGCTTTCTTT
TRBV10-1,TRBD1,few,TRBJ2-7,CASIRDSSYEQYF,TGCGCCAGTATCCGGGACAGCTCCTACGAGCAGTACTTC
TRBV12-3/TRBV12-4,.,few,TRBJ2-5,CASSLGGAGTQYF,TGTGCCAGCAGTTTAGGGGGGGCTGGGACCCAGTACTTC
TRBV28,.,many,TRBJ2-1,CASSLGRTLKSSYNEQFF,TGTGCCAGCAGTTTGGGGCGGACCTTGAAGAGCTCCTACAATGAGCAGTTCTTC
TRBV7-9,.,few,TRBJ2-2,CASSSQVLGSTGELFF,TGTGCCAGCAGCTCCCAGGTTCTGGGAAGCACCGGGGAGCTGTTTTTT